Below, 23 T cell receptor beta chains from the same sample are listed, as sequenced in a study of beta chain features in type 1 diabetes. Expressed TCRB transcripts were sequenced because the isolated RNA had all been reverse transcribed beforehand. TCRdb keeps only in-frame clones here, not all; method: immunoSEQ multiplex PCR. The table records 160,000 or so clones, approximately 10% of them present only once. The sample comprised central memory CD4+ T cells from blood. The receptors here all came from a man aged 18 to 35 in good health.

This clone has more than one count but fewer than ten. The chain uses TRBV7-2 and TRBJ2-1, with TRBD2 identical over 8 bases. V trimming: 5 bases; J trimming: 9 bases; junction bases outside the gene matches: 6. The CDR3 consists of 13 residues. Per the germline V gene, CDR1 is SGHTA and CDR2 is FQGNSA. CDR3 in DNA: TGTGCCAGCAGCCGGGGGGGGCACGGTGAGCAGTTCTTC. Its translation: CASSRGGHGEQFF. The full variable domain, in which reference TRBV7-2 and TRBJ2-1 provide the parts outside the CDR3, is GAGVSQSPSNKVTEKGKDVELRCDPISGHTALYWYRQSLGQGLEFLIYFQGNSAPDKSGLPSDRFSAERTGGSVSTLTIQRTQQEDSAVYLCASSRGGHGEQFFGPGTRLTVL.

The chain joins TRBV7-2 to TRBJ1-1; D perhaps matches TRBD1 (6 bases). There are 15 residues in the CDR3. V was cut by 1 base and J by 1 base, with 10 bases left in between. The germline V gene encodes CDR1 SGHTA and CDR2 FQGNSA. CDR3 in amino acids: CASSLGGLKNTEAFF. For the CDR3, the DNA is TGTGCCAGCAGCTTAGGGGGGCTCAAGAACACTGAAGCTTTCTTT.

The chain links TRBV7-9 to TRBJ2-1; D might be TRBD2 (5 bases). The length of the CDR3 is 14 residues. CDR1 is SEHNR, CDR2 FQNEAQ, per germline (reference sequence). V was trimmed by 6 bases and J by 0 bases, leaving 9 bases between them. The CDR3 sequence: CASSPGSSYNEQFF. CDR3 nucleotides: TGTGCCAGCAGTCCGGGGAGCTCCTACAATGAGCAGTTCTTC.

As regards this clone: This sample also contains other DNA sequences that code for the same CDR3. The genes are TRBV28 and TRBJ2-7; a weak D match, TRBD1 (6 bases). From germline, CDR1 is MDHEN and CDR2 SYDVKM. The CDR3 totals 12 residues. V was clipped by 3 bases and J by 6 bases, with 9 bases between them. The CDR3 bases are TGTGCCAGCAGTTTGCAGGGGCGCGAGCAGTACTTC. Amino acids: CASSLQGREQYF.

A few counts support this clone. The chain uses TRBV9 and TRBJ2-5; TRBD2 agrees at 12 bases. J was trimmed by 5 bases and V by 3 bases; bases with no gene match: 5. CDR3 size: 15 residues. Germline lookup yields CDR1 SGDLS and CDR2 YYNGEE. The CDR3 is CASSGGLAGSETQYF. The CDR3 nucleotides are TGTGCCAGCAGCGGAGGACTAGCGGGGTCGGAGACCCAGTACTTC.

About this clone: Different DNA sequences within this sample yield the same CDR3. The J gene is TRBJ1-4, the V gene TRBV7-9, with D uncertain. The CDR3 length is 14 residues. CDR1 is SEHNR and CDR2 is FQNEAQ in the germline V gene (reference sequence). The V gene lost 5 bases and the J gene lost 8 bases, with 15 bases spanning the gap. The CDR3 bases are TGTGCCAGCAGCCCGAGGGTTGGAGGAGAAAAACTGTTTTTT. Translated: CASSPRVGGEKLFF.

CDR3 nucleotides: TGTGCCAGCAGCTCCTGGGACAGGGGGCTGAATGAGCAGTTCTTC. Protein: CASSSWDRGLNEQFF. The chain carries TRBV7-3 and TRBJ2-1; 12 nucleotides line up with TRBD1. The germline V gene has CDR1 SGHTA and CDR2 FQGTGA. Trimming at V came to 4 bases and at J to 7 bases, leaving 5 bases not matched to a gene. The CDR3 is 15 residues long. Based on the CDR3 plus reference TRBV7-3 and TRBJ2-1, the full variable domain is GAGVSQTPSNKVTEKGKYVELRCDPISGHTALYWYRQSLGQGPEFLIYFQGTGAADDSGLPNDRFFAVRPEGSVSTLKIQRTERGDSAVYLCASSSWDRGLNEQFFGPGTRLTVL.

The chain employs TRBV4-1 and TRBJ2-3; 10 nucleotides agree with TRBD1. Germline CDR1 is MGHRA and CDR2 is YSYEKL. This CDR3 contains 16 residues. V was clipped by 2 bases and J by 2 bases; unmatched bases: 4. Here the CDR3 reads CASSQLTGGHTDTQYF. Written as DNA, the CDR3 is TGCGCCAGCAGCCAATTGACAGGGGGCCACACAGATACGCAGTATTTT.

The CDR3 coding sequence is TGTGCCACCAGCTCCCGGACAGGGCTACTCTCTGGGGCCAACGTCCTGACTTTC. The encoded protein is CATSSRTGLLSGANVLTF. J is TRBJ2-6 and V is TRBV15; TRBD1 agrees at 8 bases. This CDR3 is built from 18 residues. V shed 5 bases and J 0 bases; nucleotides not matched to a gene: 9. Germline CDR1 is LNHNV and CDR2 is YYDKDF (reference sequence).

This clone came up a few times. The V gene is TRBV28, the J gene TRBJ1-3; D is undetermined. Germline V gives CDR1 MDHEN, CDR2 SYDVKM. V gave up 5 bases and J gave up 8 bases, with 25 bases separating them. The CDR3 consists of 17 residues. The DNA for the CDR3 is TGTGCCAGCAGTCCCCCCCCATCGGGGTGGTCTGAGGACACCATATATTTT. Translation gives CASSPPPSGWSEDTIYF.

CDR3 residues: CASSRGLAEAFF. The CDR3 DNA reads as TGTGCCAGCTCCAGGGGGCTGGCTGAAGCTTTCTTT. J is TRBJ1-1 and V is TRBV6-1; TRBD1 matches 8 bases. Germline V gives CDR1 MNHNS, CDR2 SASEGT. There are 12 residues in the CDR3. After removal of 8 bases from V and 6 bases from J, the junction contained 5 bases not matched to a gene.

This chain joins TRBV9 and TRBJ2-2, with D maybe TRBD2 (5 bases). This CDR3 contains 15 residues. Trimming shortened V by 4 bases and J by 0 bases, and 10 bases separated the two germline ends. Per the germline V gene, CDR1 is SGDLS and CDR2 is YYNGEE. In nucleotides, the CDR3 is TGTGCCAGCAGCTTTCGGCGGGCGAACACCGGGGAGCTGTTTTTT. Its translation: CASSFRRANTGELFF. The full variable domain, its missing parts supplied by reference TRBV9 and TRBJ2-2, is DSGVTQTPKHLITATGQRVTLRCSPRSGDLSVYWYQQSLDQGLQFLIQYYNGEERAKGNILERFSAQQFPDLHSELNLSSLELGDSALYFCASSFRRANTGELFFGEGSRLTVL.

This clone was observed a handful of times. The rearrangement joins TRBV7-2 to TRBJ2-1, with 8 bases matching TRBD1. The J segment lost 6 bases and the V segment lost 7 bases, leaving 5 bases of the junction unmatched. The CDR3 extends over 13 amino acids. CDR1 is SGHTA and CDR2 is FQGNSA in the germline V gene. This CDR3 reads CASIGQGGNEQFF. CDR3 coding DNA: TGTGCCAGCATCGGACAGGGAGGCAATGAGCAGTTCTTC.

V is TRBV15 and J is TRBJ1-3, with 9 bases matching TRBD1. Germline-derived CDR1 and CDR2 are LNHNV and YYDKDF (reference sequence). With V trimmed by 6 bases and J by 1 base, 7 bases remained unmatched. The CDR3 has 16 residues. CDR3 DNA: TGTGCCACCAGAAGGACAGGGGAAAATTCTGGAAACACCATATATTTT. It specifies CATRRTGENSGNTIYF.

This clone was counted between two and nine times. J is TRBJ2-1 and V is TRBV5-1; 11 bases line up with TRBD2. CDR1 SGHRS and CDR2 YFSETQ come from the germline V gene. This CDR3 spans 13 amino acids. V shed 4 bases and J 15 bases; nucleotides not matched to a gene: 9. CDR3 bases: TGCGCCAGCAGCGCAACTAGCGGGAGATGGCTGTTCTTC. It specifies CASSATSGRWLFF. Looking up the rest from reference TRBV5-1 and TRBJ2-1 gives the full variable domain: KAGVTQTPRYLIKTRGQQVTLSCSPISGHRSVSWYQQTPGQGLQFLFEYFSETQRNKGNFPGRFSGRQFSNSRSEMNVSTLELGDSALYLCASSATSGRWLFFGPGTRLTVL.

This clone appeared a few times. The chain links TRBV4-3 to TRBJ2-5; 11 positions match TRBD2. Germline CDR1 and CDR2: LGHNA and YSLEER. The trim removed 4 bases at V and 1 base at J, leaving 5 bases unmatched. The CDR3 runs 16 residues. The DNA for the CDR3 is TGCGCCAGCAGCCTAGAAGGGACTAGCGGCCAAGAGACCCAGTACTTC. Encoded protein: CASSLEGTSGQETQYF.

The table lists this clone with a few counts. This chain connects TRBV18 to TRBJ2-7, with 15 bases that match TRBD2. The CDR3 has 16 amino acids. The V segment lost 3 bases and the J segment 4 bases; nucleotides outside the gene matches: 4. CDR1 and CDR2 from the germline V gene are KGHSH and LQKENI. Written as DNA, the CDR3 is TGTGCCAGCTCACCGCCGGGACTAGCGGGGGGTTACGAGCAGTACTTC. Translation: CASSPPGLAGGYEQYF.

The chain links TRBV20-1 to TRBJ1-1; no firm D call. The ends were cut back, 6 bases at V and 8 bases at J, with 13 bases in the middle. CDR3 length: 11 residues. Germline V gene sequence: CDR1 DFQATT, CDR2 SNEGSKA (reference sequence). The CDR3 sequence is CSAPGLSEAFF. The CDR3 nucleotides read TGCAGTGCCCCGGGCTTGAGCGAAGCTTTCTTT.

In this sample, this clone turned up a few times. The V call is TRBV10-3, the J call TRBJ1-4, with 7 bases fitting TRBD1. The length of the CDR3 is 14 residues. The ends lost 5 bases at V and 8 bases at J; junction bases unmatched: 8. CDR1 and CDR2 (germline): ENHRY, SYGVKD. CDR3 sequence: CAISLTGQGEKLFF. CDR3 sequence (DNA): TGTGCCATCAGTTTGACAGGGCAGGGAGAAAAACTGTTTTTT.

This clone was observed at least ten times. The CDR3 region has the DNA TGTGCCAGCAGCCAAGAGATTAGGCAGACCCAGTACTTC. It is translated as CASSQEIRQTQYF. The chain uses TRBV14 and TRBJ2-5; D unclear. The V end was cut by 0 bases, the J end by 6 bases, with 8 bases between. The CDR3 loop spans 13 amino acids. Looked up from germline, CDR1 is SGHDN and CDR2 is FVKESK.

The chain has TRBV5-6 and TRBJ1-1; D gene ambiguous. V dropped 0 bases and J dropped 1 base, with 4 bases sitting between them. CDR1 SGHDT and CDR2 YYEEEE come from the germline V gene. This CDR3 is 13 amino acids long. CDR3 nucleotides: TGTGCCAGCAGCTTGGTCCGGAACACTGAAGCTTTCTTT. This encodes CASSLVRNTEAFF.

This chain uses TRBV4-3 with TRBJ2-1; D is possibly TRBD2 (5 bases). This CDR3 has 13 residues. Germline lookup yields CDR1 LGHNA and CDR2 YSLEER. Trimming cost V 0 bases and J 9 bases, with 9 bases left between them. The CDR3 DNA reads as TGCGCCAGCAGCCAAGAAATACGGGGTGAGCAGTTCTTC. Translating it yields CASSQEIRGEQFF.

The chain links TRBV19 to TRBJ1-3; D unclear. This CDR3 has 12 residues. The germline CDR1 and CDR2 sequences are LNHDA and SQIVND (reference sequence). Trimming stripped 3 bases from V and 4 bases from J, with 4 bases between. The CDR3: CASSIGGNTIYF. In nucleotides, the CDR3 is TGTGCCAGTAGTATTGGAGGAAACACCATATATTTT.